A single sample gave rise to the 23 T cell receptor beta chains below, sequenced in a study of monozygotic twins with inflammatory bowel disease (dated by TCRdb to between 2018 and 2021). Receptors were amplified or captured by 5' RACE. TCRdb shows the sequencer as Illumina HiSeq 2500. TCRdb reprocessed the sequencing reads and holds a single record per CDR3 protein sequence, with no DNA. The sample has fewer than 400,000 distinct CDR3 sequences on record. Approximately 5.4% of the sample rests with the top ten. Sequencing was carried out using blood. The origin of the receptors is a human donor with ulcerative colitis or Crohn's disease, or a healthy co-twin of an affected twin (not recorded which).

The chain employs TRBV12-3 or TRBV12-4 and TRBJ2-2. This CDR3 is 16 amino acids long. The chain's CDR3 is CASSLGGNVNTGELFF.

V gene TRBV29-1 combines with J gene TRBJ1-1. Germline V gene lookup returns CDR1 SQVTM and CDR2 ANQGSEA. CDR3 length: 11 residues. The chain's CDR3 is CSVRTPTEAFF.

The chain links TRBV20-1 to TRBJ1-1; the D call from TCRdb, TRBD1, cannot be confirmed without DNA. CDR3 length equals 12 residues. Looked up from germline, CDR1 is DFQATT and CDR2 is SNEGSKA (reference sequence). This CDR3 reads CRSGTGYTEAFF.

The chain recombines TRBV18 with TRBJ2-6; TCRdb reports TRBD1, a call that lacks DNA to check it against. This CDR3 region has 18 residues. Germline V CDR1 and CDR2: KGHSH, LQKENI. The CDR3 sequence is CASSPRARGVAGANVLTF.

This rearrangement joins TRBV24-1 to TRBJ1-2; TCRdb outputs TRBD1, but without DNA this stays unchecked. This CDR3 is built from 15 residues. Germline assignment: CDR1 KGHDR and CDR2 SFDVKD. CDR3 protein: CATSDGQGALSGYTF.

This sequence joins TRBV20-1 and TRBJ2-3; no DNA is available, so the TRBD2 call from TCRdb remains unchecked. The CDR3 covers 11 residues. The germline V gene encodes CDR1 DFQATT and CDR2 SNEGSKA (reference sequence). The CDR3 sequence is CSTSGDYTQYF.

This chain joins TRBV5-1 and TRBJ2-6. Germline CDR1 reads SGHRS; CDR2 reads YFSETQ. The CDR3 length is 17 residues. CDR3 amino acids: CVSSSKVPSSGANVLTF.

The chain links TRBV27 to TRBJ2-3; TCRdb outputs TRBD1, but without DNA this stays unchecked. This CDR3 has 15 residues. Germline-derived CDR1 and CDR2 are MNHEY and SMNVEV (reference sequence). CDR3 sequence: CASSLESGATDTQYF.

The CDR3 reads CASSRTVYTQYF. V is TRBV14 and J is TRBJ2-3; absent DNA, TCRdb's TRBD1 call cannot be checked. Germline CDR1 and CDR2: SGHDN and FVKESK. The CDR3 length is 12 residues.

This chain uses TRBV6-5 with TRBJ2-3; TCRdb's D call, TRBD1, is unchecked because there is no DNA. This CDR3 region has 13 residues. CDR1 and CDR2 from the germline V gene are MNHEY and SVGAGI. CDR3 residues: CASSPDYEHTQYF.

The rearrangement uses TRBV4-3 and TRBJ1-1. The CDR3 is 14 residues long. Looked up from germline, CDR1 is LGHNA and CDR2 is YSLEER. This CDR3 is CASSQDGLVQKAFF.

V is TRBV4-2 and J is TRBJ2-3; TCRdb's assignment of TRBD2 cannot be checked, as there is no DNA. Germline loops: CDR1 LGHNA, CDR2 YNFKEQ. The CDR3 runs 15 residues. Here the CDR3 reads CASSQDLAGGNTQYF.

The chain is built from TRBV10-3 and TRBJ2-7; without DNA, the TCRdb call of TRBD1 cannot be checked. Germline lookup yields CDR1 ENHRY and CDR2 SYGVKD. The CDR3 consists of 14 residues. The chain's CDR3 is CAISPQGAVGEQYF.

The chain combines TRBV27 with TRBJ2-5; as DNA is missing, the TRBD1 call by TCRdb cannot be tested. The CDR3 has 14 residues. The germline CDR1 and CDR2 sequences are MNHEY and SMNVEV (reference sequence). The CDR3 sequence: CASSLGQGFGTQYF.

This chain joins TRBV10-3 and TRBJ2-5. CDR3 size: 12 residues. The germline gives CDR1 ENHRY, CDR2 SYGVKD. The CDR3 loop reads CAISESEKTQYF.

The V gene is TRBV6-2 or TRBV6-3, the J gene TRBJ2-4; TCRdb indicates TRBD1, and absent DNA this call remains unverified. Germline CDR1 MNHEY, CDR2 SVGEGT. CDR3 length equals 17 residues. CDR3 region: CASSYRPGQVNQNIQYF.

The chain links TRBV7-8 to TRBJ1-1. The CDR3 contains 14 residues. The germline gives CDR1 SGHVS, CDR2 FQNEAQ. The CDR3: CASSFNIRRTEAFF.

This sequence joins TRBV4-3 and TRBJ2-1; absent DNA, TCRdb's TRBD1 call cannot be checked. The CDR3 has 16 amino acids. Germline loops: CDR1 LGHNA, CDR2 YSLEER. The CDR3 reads CASSQEGRGPYNEQFF.

CDR3 in amino acids: CASTPGGISYEQYF. This chain links TRBV28 with TRBJ2-7; no DNA is available, so the TRBD2 call from TCRdb remains unchecked. CDR1 and CDR2 (germline): MDHEN, SYDVKM. The CDR3 consists of 14 residues.

The chain's CDR3 is CAWSVGLAGDYEQYF. This chain uses TRBV30 with TRBJ2-7; there is no DNA to check the TCRdb D call of TRBD2. The CDR3 runs to 15 residues. CDR1 and CDR2 from the germline V gene are GTSNPN and SVGIG (reference sequence).

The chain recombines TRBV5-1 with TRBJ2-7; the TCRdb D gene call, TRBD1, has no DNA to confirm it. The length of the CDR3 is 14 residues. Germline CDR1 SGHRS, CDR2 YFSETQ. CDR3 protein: CASRSTGDAYEQYF.

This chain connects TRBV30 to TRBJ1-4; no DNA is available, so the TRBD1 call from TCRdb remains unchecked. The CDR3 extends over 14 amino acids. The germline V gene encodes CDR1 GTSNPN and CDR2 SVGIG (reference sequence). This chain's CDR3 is CACVRDSQNEKLFF.

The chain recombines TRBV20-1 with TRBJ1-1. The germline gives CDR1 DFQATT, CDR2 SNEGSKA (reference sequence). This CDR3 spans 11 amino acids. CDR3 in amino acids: CSVAGSTEAFF.